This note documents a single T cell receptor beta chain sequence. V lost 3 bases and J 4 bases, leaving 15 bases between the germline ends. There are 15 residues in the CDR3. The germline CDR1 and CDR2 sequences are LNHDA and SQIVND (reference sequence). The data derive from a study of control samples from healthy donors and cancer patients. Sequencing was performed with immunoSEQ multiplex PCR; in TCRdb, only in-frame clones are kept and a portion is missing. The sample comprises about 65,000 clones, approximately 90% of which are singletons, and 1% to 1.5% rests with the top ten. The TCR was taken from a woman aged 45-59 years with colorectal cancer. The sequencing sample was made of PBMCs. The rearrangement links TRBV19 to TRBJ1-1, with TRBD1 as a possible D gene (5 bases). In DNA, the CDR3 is TGTGCCAGTAGTATTAGGTCCGGGGACGGCACTGAAGCTTTCTTT. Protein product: CASSIRSGDGTEAFF.